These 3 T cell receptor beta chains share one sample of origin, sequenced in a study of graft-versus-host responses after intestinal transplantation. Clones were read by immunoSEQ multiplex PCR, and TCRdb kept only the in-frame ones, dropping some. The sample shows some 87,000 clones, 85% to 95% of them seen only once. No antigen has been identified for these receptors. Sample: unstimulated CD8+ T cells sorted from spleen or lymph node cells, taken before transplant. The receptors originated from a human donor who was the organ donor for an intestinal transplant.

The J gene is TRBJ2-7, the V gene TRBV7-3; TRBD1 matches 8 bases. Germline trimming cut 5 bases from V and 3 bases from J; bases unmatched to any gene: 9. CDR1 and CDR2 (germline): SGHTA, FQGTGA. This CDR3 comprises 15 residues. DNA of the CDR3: TGTGCCAGCAGCCCTCAACCAGGGGGCTACTACGAGCAGTACTTC. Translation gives CASSPQPGGYYEQYF.

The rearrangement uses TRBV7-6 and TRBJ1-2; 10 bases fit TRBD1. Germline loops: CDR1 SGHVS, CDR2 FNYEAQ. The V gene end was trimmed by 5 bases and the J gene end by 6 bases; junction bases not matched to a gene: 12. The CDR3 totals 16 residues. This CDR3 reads CASSPQGDRGANGYTF. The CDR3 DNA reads TGTGCCAGCAGCCCTCAAGGGGACAGGGGTGCAAATGGCTACACCTTC.

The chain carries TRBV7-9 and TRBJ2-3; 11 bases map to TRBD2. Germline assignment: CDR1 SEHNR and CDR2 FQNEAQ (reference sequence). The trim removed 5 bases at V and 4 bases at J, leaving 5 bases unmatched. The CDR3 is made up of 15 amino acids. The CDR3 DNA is TGTGCCAGCAGCACCCGGACTAGCGGGCCAGATACGCAGTATTTT. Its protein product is CASSTRTSGPDTQYF.